This T cell receptor (beta chain) originates from a study of cytomegalovirus exposure and HLA in healthy donors. Study-level findings and limits: Compared with the approximately 700-donor mean, an Asian-associated ancestry cluster reportedly had fewer N-insertions, according to a later analysis. The authors later found most CMV-associated TCR beta chains appeared HLA-restricted.

13 Jbeta primers and 60 Vbeta primers were used for the PCR. Using immunoSEQ multiplex PCR, the repertoire was profiled, and TCRdb retains in-frame clones only, with some absent. The table records about 180,000 clones, roughly 82% of them present only once. Remarks on this clone: The antigen remains unidentified.

This CDR3 region has 17 residues. CDR1 and CDR2 from the germline V gene are LGHNA and YNFKEQ. Between the trimmed V and J ends, which lost 3 bases and 3 bases, there was a span of 18 bases. The sequence was collected from a girl aged 2-10 years in good health and CMV-seropositive. The J gene is TRBJ2-1, the V gene TRBV4-2; the D gene is possibly TRBD2 (6 bases). Sample: PBMCs. The CDR3 DNA reads TGTGCCAGCAGCCAGATGGGCGGGGATCAACACTACAATGAGCAGTTCTTC. The encoded protein is CASSQMGGDQHYNEQFF.